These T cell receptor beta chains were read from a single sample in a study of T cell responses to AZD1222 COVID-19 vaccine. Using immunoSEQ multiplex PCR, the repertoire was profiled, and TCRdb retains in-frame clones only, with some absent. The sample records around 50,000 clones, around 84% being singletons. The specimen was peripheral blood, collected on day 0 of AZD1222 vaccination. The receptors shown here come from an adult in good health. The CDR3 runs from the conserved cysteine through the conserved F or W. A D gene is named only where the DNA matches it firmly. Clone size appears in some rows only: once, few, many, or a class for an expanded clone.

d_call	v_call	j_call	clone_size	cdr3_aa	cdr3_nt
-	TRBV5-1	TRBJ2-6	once	CASSLGGTGANVLTF	TGCGCCAGCAGCCTAGGGGGTACTGGGGCCAACGTCCTGACTTTC
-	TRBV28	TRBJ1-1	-	CAIVSRSGTGTEAFF	TGTGCCATCGTAAGCCGCTCAGGTACGGGCACTGAAGCTTTCTTT
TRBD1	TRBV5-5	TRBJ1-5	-	CASSYTRDSSGNQPQHF	TGTGCCAGCAGCTACACCCGGGACAGCTCCGGCAATCAGCCCCAGCATTTT
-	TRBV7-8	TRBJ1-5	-	CASSLSVSQASYSNQPQHF	TGTGCCAGCAGCTTATCGGTGTCCCAAGCCTCCTATAGCAATCAGCCCCAGCATTTT
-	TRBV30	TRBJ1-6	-	CAWSSGLDSPLHF	TGTGCCTGGAGTAGCGGTCTGGATTCACCCCTCCACTTT
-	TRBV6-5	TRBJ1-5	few	CASKIRIYSNQPQHF	TGTGCCAGCAAGATCAGGATTTATAGCAATCAGCCCCAGCATTTT
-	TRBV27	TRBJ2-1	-	CASSLSMETPFDSGEYNEQFF	TGTGCCAGCAGTTTATCGATGGAAACGCCCTTCGATTCGGGAGAGTACAATGAGCAGTTCTTC
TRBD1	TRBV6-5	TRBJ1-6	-	CASSPRGGGNSPLHF	TGTGCCAGCAGCCCCAGGGGGGGCGGTAATTCACCCCTCCACTTT
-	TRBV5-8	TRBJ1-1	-	CASSPWTEAFF	TGTGCCAGCAGCCCTTGGACTGAAGCTTTCTTT
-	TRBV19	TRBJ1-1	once	CASSRSQREAFF	TGTGCCAGTAGTAGGTCCCAGAGGGAAGCTTTCTTT
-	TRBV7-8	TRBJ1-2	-	CASSFFQNYGYTF	TGTGCCAGCAGCTTCTTCCAAAACTATGGCTACACCTTC
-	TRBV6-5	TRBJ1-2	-	CASSTVGDGYTF	TGTGCCAGCAGCACAGTGGGAGACGGCTACACCTTC
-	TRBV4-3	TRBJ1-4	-	CASSQEFREKLFF	TGCGCCAGCAGCCAAGAATTCCGAGAAAAACTGTTTTTT
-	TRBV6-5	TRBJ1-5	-	CASNAGTQNDQPQHF	TGTGCCAGCAACGCCGGGACACAAAATGATCAGCCCCAGCATTTT
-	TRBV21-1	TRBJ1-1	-	CAFQGTNLNTEAFF	TGTGCCTTTCAGGGGACAAATTTGAACACTGAAGCTTTCTTT
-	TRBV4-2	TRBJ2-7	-	CASSQDYDSSYEQYF	TGTGCCAGCAGCCAAGATTACGACAGTTCCTACGAGCAGTACTTC
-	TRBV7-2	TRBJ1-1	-	CASSSNSIGEAFF	TGTGCCAGCAGCTCGAATTCCATAGGTGAAGCTTTCTTT
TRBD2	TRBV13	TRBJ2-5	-	CASSLLAGGQKTQYF	TGTGCCAGCAGCCTTCTAGCGGGAGGGCAGAAAACCCAGTACTTC
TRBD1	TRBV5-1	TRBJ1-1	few	CASSLATTGITEAFF	TGCGCCAGCAGCTTGGCTACGACAGGGATCACTGAAGCTTTCTTT
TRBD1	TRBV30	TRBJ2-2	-	CAWTGQILAGELFF	TGTGCCTGGACGGGACAGATTCTCGCCGGGGAGCTGTTTTTT
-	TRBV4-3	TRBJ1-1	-	CASSADHGGTEAFF	TGCGCCAGCAGCGCAGACCACGGGGGCACTGAAGCTTTCTTT
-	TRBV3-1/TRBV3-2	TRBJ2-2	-	CASSRVGQLNTGELFF	TGTGCCAGCAGCCGGGTCGGACAGTTGAACACCGGGGAGCTGTTTTTT
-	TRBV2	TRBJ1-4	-	CASRPRQANQEKLFF	TGTGCCAGCAGGCCTCGACAGGCTAATCAGGAAAAACTGTTTTTT
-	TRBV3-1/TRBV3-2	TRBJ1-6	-	CASSQAIPANSPLHF	TGTGCCAGCAGCCAAGCCATCCCGGCCAATTCACCCCTCCACTTT
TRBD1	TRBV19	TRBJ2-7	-	CASSLRNRGDEQYF	TGTGCCAGTAGTCTTCGTAACAGGGGCGACGAGCAGTACTTC
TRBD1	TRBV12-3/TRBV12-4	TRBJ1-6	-	CASSFAGGPPLHF	TGTGCCAGCAGTTTCGCAGGGGGCCCACCCCTCCACTTT
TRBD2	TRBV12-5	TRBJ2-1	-	CASGLHSGPSYNEQFF	TGTGCTAGTGGTTTGCATAGCGGGCCCTCCTACAATGAGCAGTTCTTC
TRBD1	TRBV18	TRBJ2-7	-	CASSPLGTGIYEQYF	TGTGCCAGCTCACCACTAGGGACAGGGATCTACGAGCAGTACTTC
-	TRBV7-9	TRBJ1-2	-	CASSLDIYGYTF	TGTGCCAGCAGCTTAGACATCTATGGCTACACCTTC
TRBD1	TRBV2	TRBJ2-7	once	CASKFAGQATYEQYF	TGTGCCAGCAAATTTGCGGGACAGGCCACCTACGAGCAGTACTTC
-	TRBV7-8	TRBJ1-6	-	CASSLVGGVNSPLHF	TGTGCCAGCAGCTTAGTGGGGGGCGTAAATTCACCCCTCCACTTT
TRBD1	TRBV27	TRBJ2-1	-	CASSRPGQGFNEQFF	TGTGCCAGCAGTAGACCGGGACAGGGGTTCAATGAGCAGTTCTTC
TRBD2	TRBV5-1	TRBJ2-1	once	CASSSRLAGGQVANEQFF	TGCGCCAGCAGCTCCAGACTAGCGGGAGGGCAAGTAGCCAATGAGCAGTTCTTC
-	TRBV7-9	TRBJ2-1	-	CASSFMGTNRNNEQFF	TGTGCCAGCAGCTTTATGGGAACCAACCGGAACAATGAGCAGTTCTTC
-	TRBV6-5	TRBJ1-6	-	CASSFHHNNSPLHF	TGTGCCAGCAGTTTCCATCACAACAACTCACCCCTCCACTTT
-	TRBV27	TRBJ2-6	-	CASSFILGSGANVLTF	TGTGCCAGCAGTTTTATCCTTGGCTCTGGGGCCAACGTCCTGACTTTC
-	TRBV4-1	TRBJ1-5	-	CASSQLGGTTDQPQHF	TGCGCCAGCAGCCAGCTCGGAGGGACAACAGATCAGCCCCAGCATTTT
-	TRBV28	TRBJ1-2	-	CASSSGTVYGYTF	TGTGCCAGCAGTTCCGGGACGGTCTATGGCTACACCTTC
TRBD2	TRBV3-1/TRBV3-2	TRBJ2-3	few	CASSQDTAGSTDTQYF	TGTGCCAGCAGCCAAGATACAGCGGGGAGCACAGATACGCAGTATTTT
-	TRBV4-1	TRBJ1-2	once	CASSQDFGRINYGYTF	TGCGCCAGCAGCCAAGATTTTGGCAGAATTAACTATGGCTACACCTTC
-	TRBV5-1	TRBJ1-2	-	CASSWTDGPYGYTF	TGCGCCAGCAGCTGGACAGACGGGCCCTATGGCTACACCTTC
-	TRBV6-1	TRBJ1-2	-	CASSDGWNYGYTF	TGTGCCAGCAGTGATGGGTGGAACTATGGCTACACCTTC
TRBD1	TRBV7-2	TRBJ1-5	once	CASSSGQGSNQPQHF	TGTGCCAGCAGCTCGGGACAGGGGAGCAATCAGCCCCAGCATTTT
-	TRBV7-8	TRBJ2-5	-	CASSFGGDLETQYF	TGTGCCAGCAGCTTTGGCGGGGATCTAGAGACCCAGTACTTC
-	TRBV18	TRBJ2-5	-	CASSPTRTEGTQYF	TGTGCCAGCTCACCTACCAGGACGGAGGGGACCCAGTACTTC
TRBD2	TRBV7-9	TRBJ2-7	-	CASSPGTSGRDYEQYF	TGTGCCAGCAGCCCAGGGACTAGCGGGAGGGACTACGAGCAGTACTTC
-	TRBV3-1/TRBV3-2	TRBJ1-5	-	CASSPSPVGVYSNQPQHF	TGTGCCAGCAGCCCAAGCCCGGTGGGCGTTTATAGCAATCAGCCCCAGCATTTT
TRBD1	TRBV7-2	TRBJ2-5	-	CASSAQTGITQETQYF	TGTGCCAGCAGCGCCCAGACAGGGATCACTCAAGAGACCCAGTACTTC
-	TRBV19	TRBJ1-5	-	CASSTHRVSNQPQHF	TGTGCCAGTAGTACCCACAGAGTTAGCAATCAGCCCCAGCATTTT
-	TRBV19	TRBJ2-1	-	CASSRGGNEQFF	TGTGCCAGTAGCAGAGGGGGAAATGAGCAGTTCTTC